The 7 T cell receptor beta chains presented below share a single source sample, sequenced in a study of T cell repertoires in cytomegalovirus infection. One entry per CDR3 protein, called by TCRdb with MiXCR from the reads. Found here are 300,000 to 400,000 distinct CDR3 sequences, around 25% of them singletons; the top ten hold about an eighth. What these receptors recognize is not known. The material was cultured PBMCs, obtained from culture after CMV antigen stimulation. These receptors were obtained from a human donor in good health (CMV status not recorded). Some clones in this sample may be carry-over from other donors' samples.

This clonotype came up many times. J is TRBJ2-3 and V is TRBV7-2; TRBD1 agrees at 9 bases. The CDR3 has 17 residues. The trim removed 0 bases at V and 4 bases at J, leaving 8 bases unmatched. Germline lookup yields CDR1 SGHTA and CDR2 FQGNSA. DNA for the CDR3: TGTGCCAGCAGCTTAGCGCTGGGGACAGGGAACCCAGATACGCAGTATTTT. Protein: CASSLALGTGNPDTQYF.

The chain joins TRBV12-3 or TRBV12-4 to TRBJ2-3; the D gene is possibly TRBD2 (6 bases). Trimming pared 7 bases from V and 2 bases from J, leaving 13 bases between. The CDR3 is 14 amino acids. CDR3 loop: CASTDSGVTDTQYF. The CDR3 nucleotides are TGTGCCAGCACCGATAGCGGAGTCACAGATACGCAGTATTTT.

This clonotype has at least ten counts. The rearrangement links TRBV19 to TRBJ2-3; no firm D call. V was clipped by 7 bases and J by 3 bases, with 20 bases between them. CDR1 and CDR2 from the germline V gene are LNHDA and SQIVND (reference sequence). The CDR3 runs 16 residues. CDR3 region: CASTEKLGVGTDTQYF. Here the CDR3 DNA reads TGTGCCAGTACTGAAAAGCTAGGAGTCGGTACAGATACGCAGTATTTT.

This chain connects TRBV6-8 to TRBJ1-2, with a weak D call TRBD1 (5 bases). Trimming removed 3 bases at V and 2 bases at J, with 16 bases between. This CDR3 has 16 amino acids. Germline-derived CDR1 and CDR2 are MNHGY and SAAAGT. The CDR3 sequence is CASSYSAMTANYGYTF. In DNA, the CDR3 is TGTGCCAGCAGTTATTCCGCCATGACAGCAAACTATGGCTACACCTTC.

In its sample, this clonotype was seen many times. The rearrangement joins TRBV7-2 to TRBJ1-4; perhaps TRBD1 as D (5 bases). The germline V and J ends were trimmed by 5 bases and 7 bases, with 14 bases remaining between them. The germline V gene has CDR1 SGHTA and CDR2 FQGNSA. CDR3 length: 14 amino acids. This chain's CDR3 is CASSQGQMTEKLFF. The CDR3 DNA follows: TGTGCCAGCAGCCAGGGTCAGATGACTGAAAAACTGTTTTTT.

This clonotype was recorded at least ten times. This chain uses TRBV7-2 with TRBJ2-2, with TRBD2 matching 11 bases. This CDR3 comprises 15 residues. V lost 5 bases, J lost 6 bases, and 5 bases stayed unmatched. Germline V gene sequence: CDR1 SGHTA, CDR2 FQGNSA. The CDR3 sequence is CASSRSGRAPGELFF. The CDR3 region has the DNA TGTGCCAGCAGCCGTAGCGGGAGGGCCCCCGGGGAGCTGTTTTTT.

This clonotype was picked up a small number of times. V gene TRBV27 combines with J gene TRBJ1-3; D is unresolved. Germline-derived CDR1 and CDR2 are MNHEY and SMNVEV (reference sequence). This CDR3 region has 15 residues. Trimming removed 2 bases at V and 0 bases at J, with 8 bases between. The DNA for the CDR3 is TGTGCCAGCAGTTTAGGGCCCGCCTCTGGAAACACCATATATTTT. Amino acid sequence: CASSLGPASGNTIYF.